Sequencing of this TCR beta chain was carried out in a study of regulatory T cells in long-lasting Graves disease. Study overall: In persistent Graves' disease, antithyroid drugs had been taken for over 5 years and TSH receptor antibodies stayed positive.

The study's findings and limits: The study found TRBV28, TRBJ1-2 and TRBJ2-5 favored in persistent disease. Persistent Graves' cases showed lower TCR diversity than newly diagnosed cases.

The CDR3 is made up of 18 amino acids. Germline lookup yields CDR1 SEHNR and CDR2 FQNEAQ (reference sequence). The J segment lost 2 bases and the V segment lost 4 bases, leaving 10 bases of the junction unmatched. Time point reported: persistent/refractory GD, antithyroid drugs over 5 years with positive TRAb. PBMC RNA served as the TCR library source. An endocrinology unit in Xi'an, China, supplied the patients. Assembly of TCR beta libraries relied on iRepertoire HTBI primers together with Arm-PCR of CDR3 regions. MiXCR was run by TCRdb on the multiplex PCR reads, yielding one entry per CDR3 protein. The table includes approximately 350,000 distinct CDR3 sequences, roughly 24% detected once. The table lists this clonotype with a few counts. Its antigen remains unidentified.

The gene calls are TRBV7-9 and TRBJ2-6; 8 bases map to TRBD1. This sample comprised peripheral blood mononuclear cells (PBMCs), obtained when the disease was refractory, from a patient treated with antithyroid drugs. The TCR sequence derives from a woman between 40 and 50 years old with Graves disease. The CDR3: CASSSRGHPATGANVLTF. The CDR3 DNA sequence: TGTGCCAGCAGCTCCAGGGGGCACCCTGCAACTGGGGCCAACGTCCTGACTTTC.